The 5 T cell receptor beta chains listed next were all sequenced from one sample in a study of shared clonotypes between healthy human individuals (TCRdb year 2020). CD8 naive samples were CD45RO-negative cells positively selected for CCR7, giving a CD45RA+CCR7+ population that excluded TemRA cells. Libraries came from the immunoSEQ multiplex PCR assay. In its TCRdb copy, this immuneACCESS table keeps in-frame sequences only and misses some clones. Where compared with another copy, unresolved V genes explain less than half of these, and the others have no known cause. The sample contains roughly 590,000 clones, 95% to 96% of them found a single time. 0.095% to 0.12% of the sample rests with the top ten. Sequenced: naive CD8+ T cells sorted from blood. The sample's cell subset or site label, in plain terms: CD45RA+CCR7+. These receptors were collected from a woman aged 25 to 39 in good health.

J is TRBJ2-7 and V is TRBV5-1, with D maybe TRBD2 (5 bases). There are 18 residues in the CDR3. Germline V gives CDR1 SGHRS, CDR2 YFSETQ. V was pared by 0 bases and J by 0 bases, with 19 bases between. CDR3 amino acids: CASSLAPLGSESSYEQYF. The CDR3 coding sequence is TGCGCCAGCAGCTTGGCCCCCCTGGGGAGCGAGAGCTCCTACGAGCAGTACTTC.

The CDR3 is CASSPPTSLEQYF. The CDR3 DNA sequence: TGTGCCAGCAGTCCCCCGACTAGCCTCGAGCAGTACTTC. The chain couples TRBV28 to TRBJ2-7, with 7 bases matching TRBD2. Looked up from germline, CDR1 is MDHEN and CDR2 is SYDVKM. V gave up 5 bases and J gave up 6 bases; unmatched junction bases: 7. This CDR3 contains 13 residues.

This clone appeared once. Distinct nucleotide sequences in the sample also encode this CDR3. The CDR3 reads CASSPGLAESYEQYF. In nucleotides, the CDR3 is TGTGCCAGCAGTCCGGGACTAGCGGAGTCCTACGAGCAGTACTTC. J is TRBJ2-7 and V is TRBV28, with TRBD2 identical over 11 bases. There are 15 residues in the CDR3. The J segment lost 1 base and the V segment lost 5 bases, leaving 4 bases of the junction unmatched. Germline V lookup: CDR1 MDHEN, CDR2 SYDVKM. The full variable domain, completed using reference TRBV28 and TRBJ2-7, is DVKVTQSSRYLVKRTGEKVFLECVQDMDHENMFWYRQDPGLGLRLIYFSYDVKMKEKGDIPEGYSVSREKKERFSLILESASTNQTSMYLCASSPGLAESYEQYFGPGTRLTVT.

The chain combines TRBV27 with TRBJ2-1; 15 nucleotides agree with TRBD2. There are 16 residues in the CDR3. The junction had 7 bases not matched to a gene; V was cut back by 0 bases and J by 13 bases. Germline loops: CDR1 MNHEY, CDR2 SMNVEV (reference sequence). CDR3 in amino acids: CASSLSYRTSGRDQFF. The CDR3, as DNA: TGTGCCAGCAGTTTATCGTACCGGACTAGCGGGAGGGATCAGTTCTTC.

The chain joins TRBV27 to TRBJ2-2; weak D call: TRBD2 (5 bases). There are 14 residues in the CDR3. V was clipped by 3 bases and J by 7 bases, with 12 bases between them. Germline values: CDR1 MNHEY, CDR2 SMNVEV (reference sequence). CDR3 in DNA: TGTGCCAGCAGTTTGATTAGCGAGAGCGGGGAGCTGTTTTTT. This codes for CASSLISESGELFF.